These 25 T cell receptor beta chains originate from one sample sequenced in a study of CD4 T cells in relation to SARS-CoV-2 and coronaviruses. Before the COVID-19 pandemic, during about 2011-2019, CD4+ T cells were taken from unexposed donors. CD4+ T cells were isolated from the cells after around eleven days of culture. For these TCRs, the target antigens are not known. Sequenced by immunoSEQ multiplex PCR; TCRdb stores in-frame clones only, minus some. The top ten clones hold 15% to 20% of a sample with around 20,000 clones, roughly 73% of them seen once. Sequenced: CD4+ T cells from PBMCs, cultured in vitro. The receptors were sampled from a human donor in good health.

This chain connects TRBV19 to TRBJ2-1; 7 bases line up with TRBD2. Per the germline V gene, CDR1 is LNHDA and CDR2 is SQIVND (reference sequence). V dropped 2 bases and J dropped 0; count of bases not matched to a gene: 4. The CDR3 is 16 residues long. The CDR3 protein is CASSIRWDYSYNEQFF. CDR3 DNA: TGTGCCAGTAGTATAAGATGGGACTACTCCTACAATGAGCAGTTCTTC.

The chain links TRBV5-1 to TRBJ1-2, with 9 positions matching TRBD1. Trimming took 4 bases from V and 8 from J; bases not matched to a gene: 6. Germline V CDR1 and CDR2: SGHRS, YFSETQ. The CDR3 loop spans 13 amino acids. The DNA for the CDR3 is TGCGCCAGCAGCGGGGGACAGGGAGAGGGCTACACCTTC. This translates into CASSGGQGEGYTF.

A single count supports this clone. The chain uses TRBV6-5 and TRBJ1-2, with D tentatively TRBD1 (5 bases). V was cut by 11 bases and J by 5 bases, with 12 bases left in between. Germline values: CDR1 MNHEY, CDR2 SVGAGI. The CDR3 covers 11 residues. The CDR3 nucleotides read TGTGCCGCAAATCAGGGTTATGGCTACACCTTC. Protein product: CAANQGYGYTF.

The V call is TRBV6-5, the J call TRBJ2-3, with 8 positions matching TRBD1. This CDR3 is 12 amino acids long. Trimming removed 7 bases from V and 9 bases from J; junction bases left unmatched: 6. The germline CDR1 and CDR2 sequences are MNHEY and SVGAGI. The CDR3 region is CASTQDRETQYF. The DNA of the CDR3 is TGTGCCAGCACCCAGGACAGGGAAACGCAGTATTTT.

This chain joins TRBV5-4 and TRBJ1-1; D uncertain. V was pared by 0 bases and J by 1 base, with 7 bases between. CDR1 and CDR2 from the germline V gene are SGHNT and YYREEE (reference sequence). This CDR3 region has 14 residues. In DNA form, the CDR3 reads TGTGCCAGCAGCTTGGACGATGGGAACACTGAAGCTTTCTTT. The encoded protein is CASSLDDGNTEAFF. The full variable domain, with the rest looked up from reference TRBV5-4 and TRBJ1-1, is ETGVTQSPTHLIKTRGQQVTLRCSSQSGHNTVSWYQQALGQGPQFIFQYYREEENGRGNFPPRFSGLQFPNYSSELNVNALELDDSALYLCASSLDDGNTEAFFGQGTRLTVV.

This clone was detected only a few times. V usage is TRBV5-4 and J usage is TRBJ1-2; D perhaps matches TRBD1 (6 bases). Per the germline V gene, CDR1 is SGHNT and CDR2 is YYREEE (reference sequence). There are 12 residues in the CDR3. Trimming left V 3 bases short and J 4 bases short, with 7 bases between. The chain's CDR3 is CASSSQGYGYTF. The CDR3 DNA reads TGTGCCAGCAGCTCACAGGGCTATGGCTACACCTTC.

The J gene is TRBJ2-7, the V gene TRBV4-1; TRBD2 might be the D (6 bases). The CDR3 loop spans 15 amino acids. Trimming shortened V by 4 bases and J by 2 bases, and 15 bases separated the two germline ends. The germline V gene has CDR1 MGHRA and CDR2 YSYEKL. The CDR3 sequence: CASSLLAQVPYEQYF. DNA for the CDR3: TGCGCCAGCAGCCTCCTAGCGCAAGTACCCTACGAGCAGTACTTC.

This chain links TRBV30 with TRBJ2-6; D gene ambiguous. The CDR3 runs to 13 residues. Germline values: CDR1 GTSNPN, CDR2 SVGIG (reference sequence). V lost 0 bases, J lost 4 bases, and 4 bases lay in between. In nucleotides, the CDR3 is TGTGCCTGGAGTGTAACCGGGGCCAACGTCCTGACTTTC. This gives the protein CAWSVTGANVLTF.

This chain links TRBV5-4 with TRBJ2-7; D gene unclear. Germline values: CDR1 SGHNT, CDR2 YYREEE (reference sequence). V was shortened by 5 bases and J by 4 bases, with 10 bases between the two germline ends. The CDR3 is 12 amino acids. The CDR3 sequence is CASSHSWYEQYF. For the CDR3, the DNA is TGTGCCAGCAGTCATTCTTGGTACGAGCAGTACTTC.

The gene calls are TRBV19 and TRBJ2-1; 11 nucleotides align to TRBD2. The CDR3 covers 15 residues. V was clipped by 8 bases and J by 3 bases; unmatched bases: 6. The germline CDR1 and CDR2 sequences are LNHDA and SQIVND (reference sequence). The CDR3 protein is CASRLAGTRYNEQFF. The CDR3 DNA reads as TGTGCCAGTCGACTAGCGGGAACCCGCTACAATGAGCAGTTCTTC.

The V and J genes are TRBV7-8 and TRBJ2-6; D gene unclear. The germline V gene encodes CDR1 SGHVS and CDR2 FQNEAQ. The CDR3 consists of 12 residues. Trimming removed 5 bases from V and 19 bases from J, with 18 bases in between. The chain's CDR3 is CASSPASSQATF. The CDR3 DNA sequence: TGTGCCAGCAGCCCGGCGTCGTCCCAGGCAACTTTC.

This clone was seen a few times. The CDR3 sequence: CASSYQRGRAFF. Here the CDR3 DNA reads TGTGCCAGCAGCTATCAGAGAGGGCGAGCTTTCTTT. V is TRBV5-8 and J is TRBJ1-1; D remains unclear. V lost 3 bases to trimming and J lost 10 bases, with 13 bases between them. Germline assignment: CDR1 SGHTS and CDR2 YDEGEE. The length of the CDR3 is 12 residues. Full variable domain (rest looked up from reference TRBV5-8 and TRBJ1-1): EAGVTQSPTHLIKTRGQQATLRCSPISGHTSVYWYQQALGLGLQFLLWYDEGEERNRGNFPPRFSGRQFPNYSSELNVNALELEDSALYLCASSYQRGRAFFGQGTRLTVV.

This clone was counted between two and nine times. The V call is TRBV13, the J call TRBJ1-1, with 8 nucleotides matching TRBD1. The CDR3 spans 13 residues. CDR1 and CDR2 (germline): PRHDT, FYEKMQ (reference sequence). V was clipped by 3 bases and J by 5 bases; unmatched bases: 2. The CDR3 bases are TGTGCCAGCAGCTTTCGGACAGGGACTGAAGCTTTCTTT. As protein: CASSFRTGTEAFF.

The chain carries TRBV10-1 and TRBJ2-1, with 9 bases matching TRBD2. The CDR3 extends over 14 amino acids. Trimming cost V 3 bases and J 5 bases; bases outside gene matches: 2. Looked up from germline, CDR1 is WNHNN and CDR2 is SYGVQD (reference sequence). The CDR3 here is CASSDRLADNEQFF. In nucleotides, the CDR3 is TGCGCCAGCAGTGACCGACTAGCGGACAATGAGCAGTTCTTC.

The V gene is TRBV27, the J gene TRBJ2-7, with 8 bases that match TRBD2. There are 15 residues in the CDR3. V gave up 0 bases and J gave up 6 bases; unmatched junction bases: 7. In germline, CDR1 is MNHEY, CDR2 SMNVEV (reference sequence). DNA for the CDR3: TGTGCCAGCAGTTTATCTGCGGGGGGTCCGAGCGAGCAGTACTTC. The encoded protein is CASSLSAGGPSEQYF.

This clone was counted between two and nine times. V gene TRBV7-9 combines with J gene TRBJ1-2, with D unresolved. Between the trimmed V and J ends, which lost 0 bases and 7 bases, there was a span of 12 bases. The germline CDR1 and CDR2 sequences are SEHNR and FQNEAQ (reference sequence). The CDR3 consists of 14 residues. CDR3 DNA sequence: TGTGCCAGCAGCTTAGCGCTAGAGTCGCGTGGCTACACCTTC. Protein product: CASSLALESRGYTF.

The chain is built from TRBV10-3 and TRBJ1-5, with D hard to call. Trimming shortened V by 3 bases and J by 0 bases, and 18 bases separated the two germline ends. Germline CDR1 ENHRY, CDR2 SYGVKD. The CDR3 runs to 18 residues. This chain's CDR3 is CAISDNHQPAGSNQPQHF. The CDR3 DNA is TGTGCCATCAGTGACAACCACCAACCCGCCGGTAGCAATCAGCCCCAGCATTTT.

The chain joins TRBV6-5 to TRBJ2-5; D call uncertain. The germline gives CDR1 MNHEY, CDR2 SVGAGI. Trimming took 7 bases from V and 2 from J, leaving 8 bases between them. There are 12 residues in the CDR3. The CDR3: CASTYIQETQYF. CDR3 coding DNA: TGTGCCAGCACATATATTCAAGAGACCCAGTACTTC.

V usage is TRBV11-2 and J usage is TRBJ1-3, with D unresolved. Trimming left V 5 bases short and J 12 bases short, with 23 bases between. The CDR3 spans 15 residues. CDR1 and CDR2 from the germline V gene are SGHAT and FQNNGV. CDR3: CASSTIAGAPRVIYF. The CDR3 nucleotides read TGTGCCAGCAGCACTATCGCAGGCGCCCCAAGGGTCATATATTTT.

The table lists this clone with a count of one. The J gene is TRBJ2-1, the V gene TRBV6-2 or TRBV6-3; D unclear. Germline CDR1 MNHEY, CDR2 SVGEGT. Trimming took 6 bases from V and 9 from J, leaving 12 bases between them. This CDR3 is built from 12 residues. CDR3 nucleotides: TGTGCCAGCAGCGCTCTTTATAGTGAGCAGTTCTTC. Protein sequence: CASSALYSEQFF.

This chain uses TRBV19 with TRBJ1-5; weak D call: TRBD1 (5 bases). The CDR3 has 15 amino acids. Looked up from germline, CDR1 is LNHDA and CDR2 is SQIVND (reference sequence). Trimming removed 5 bases at V and 4 bases at J, with 15 bases between. The CDR3 region has the DNA TGTGCCAGTAGTGCGACCACGGGACTTAATCAGCCCCAGCATTTT. Translation gives CASSATTGLNQPQHF.

The chain links TRBV28 to TRBJ2-5, with 11 bases identical to TRBD1. Germline V CDR1 and CDR2: MDHEN, SYDVKM. The CDR3 has 13 residues. V was pared by 8 bases and J by 2 bases, with 1 base of the junction left unmatched. The CDR3 region is CASGTGGQETQYF. CDR3 DNA: TGTGCCAGCGGGACAGGGGGACAAGAGACCCAGTACTTC.

The gene calls are TRBV30 and TRBJ1-2; a weak D match, TRBD1 (5 bases). The V end was cut by 2 bases, the J end by 2 bases, with 12 bases between. CDR1 and CDR2 from the germline V gene are GTSNPN and SVGIG (reference sequence). CDR3 length: 14 residues. The CDR3 sequence is CAWSLGQSNYGYTF. The DNA of the CDR3 is TGTGCCTGGAGTTTGGGGCAGTCGAACTATGGCTACACCTTC. Filled out from reference TRBV30 and TRBJ1-2, the complete variable domain reads SQTIHQWPATLVQPVGSPLSLECTVEGTSNPNLYWYRQAAGRGLQLLFYSVGIGQISSEVPQNLSASRPQDRQFILSSKKLLLSDSGFYLCAWSLGQSNYGYTFGSGTRLTVV.

In its sample, this clone was seen a few times. The V and J genes are TRBV2 and TRBJ2-7; no definite D call. V was pared by 7 bases and J by 0 bases, with 16 bases between. The CDR3 spans 15 residues. Germline V gene data show CDR1 as SNHLY and CDR2 as FYNNEI. The CDR3, as DNA: TGTGCCAGCATTATGTCGAGAGCGAGCTCCTACGAGCAGTACTTC. Its protein is CASIMSRASSYEQYF.

This clone was recorded a few times. The chain recombines TRBV25-1 with TRBJ1-2; D might be TRBD1 (6 bases). This CDR3 is built from 16 residues. Per the germline V gene, CDR1 is MGHDK and CDR2 is SYGVNS. Trimming took off 5 bases at V and 7 bases at J, with 23 bases between the two ends. CDR3 residues: CASSQIHRGRAAGYTF. The CDR3 DNA follows: TGTGCCAGCAGTCAAATACACCGGGGGCGCGCGGCTGGCTACACCTTC.